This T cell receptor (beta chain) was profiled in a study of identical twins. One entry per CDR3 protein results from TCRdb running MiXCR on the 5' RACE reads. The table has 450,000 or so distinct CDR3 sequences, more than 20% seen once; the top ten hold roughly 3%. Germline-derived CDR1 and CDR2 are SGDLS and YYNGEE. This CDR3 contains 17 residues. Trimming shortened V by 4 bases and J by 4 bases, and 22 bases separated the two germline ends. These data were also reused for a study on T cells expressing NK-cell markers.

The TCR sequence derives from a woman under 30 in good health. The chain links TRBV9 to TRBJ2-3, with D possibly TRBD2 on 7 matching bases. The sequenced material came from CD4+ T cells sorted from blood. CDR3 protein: CASSPYGGGRGSDTQYF. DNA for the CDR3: TGTGCCAGCAGCCCATACGGGGGCGGGAGAGGATCAGATACGCAGTATTTT.